What follows is one T cell receptor (beta chain) and its context. The specificity of this receptor is unknown. Base qualities are missing; no much larger clone stands one base away. The record originates from a study of cytomegalovirus exposure and HLA in healthy donors (dated by TCRdb to the late 2010s). Turning to the overall study: In an earlier analysis of roughly 590 of the donors, 250 to 350 Gb of sequence data and approximately 120 million unique TCR beta sequences from 150 million to 200 million T cells were reported. The number of typed donors differed by locus: about 629-630 for A, B, C, DRB1 and DQB1; about 520 for DQA1; 606 for DPA1; and approximately 450 for DPB1. In a later genetic analysis, genome-wide SNP genotypes for about three fifths of the 666 donors were used, and that subset was treated as a discovery cohort. An earlier analysis of about 620 of the donors applied high-throughput TCR beta sequencing to assess whether each TCR beta V gene segment acted as functional or pseudogenic. Among 350 to 400 genotyped donors of the cohort, an average of 235,054 unique TCR beta nucleotide sequences were sequenced per donor, roughly a sixth of them non-productive. Four or five DR-DQ haplotypes were handled as single units for association and clustering because linkage in the cohort was strong. The aim of the study was to test whether cataloging public T cell receptors could identify signatures of past pathogen exposure. Among the roughly 390 genotyped donors, around 81% belonged to the genetic ancestry cluster associated with self-reported Caucasian donors. All discovery cohort repertoires had been generated on a single sequencing platform. Besides the first cohort of 550 to 750 subjects, a separate validation cohort made up of 120 different subjects was used. In the later analysis, no new phenotypic data were used to find candidate immune exposures; instead, reliance was placed on TCR beta sequences and their occurrence across donors. The T cell repertoires of 666 subjects were profiled by immunosequencing and related to cytomegalovirus serostatus. An early release that covered about 600 HLA-typed donors contained around 330 gigabases of sequencing data and tens of millions of unique TCR sequences. Donor age, sex, ethnicity and CMV serostatus were compiled alongside the repertoire data. HLA typing included class I and class II loci at four-digit resolution. High-throughput TCR immunosequencing, statistical association of individual TCRs with disease status, and machine learning were combined to predict cytomegalovirus infection status. In a later analysis, previously published TCR beta repertoires from about 640 donors were re-analyzed and high-resolution HLA genotyping was added so that TCR occurrence patterns could be studied.

Relative to germline, V is missing 4 bases and J is missing 2 bases, with 2 bases of the junction outside any gene match. Reading the germline V gene gives CDR1 SGHRS and CDR2 YFSETQ. The CDR3 contains 14 residues, cysteine and phenylalanine counted. The entry retains the CDR3 DNA only, 42 bases that are in frame from base 1. The cohort comprised several hundred healthy bone marrow donors. At the time of sampling, every cohort member was nominally healthy, though immune exposures that went unrecorded were likely present. The donor tested CMV seropositive, placing the donor among the 289 seropositive members of the cohort. A peripheral blood sample was collected from each donor, and TCR beta sequencing was performed on peripheral blood mononuclear cells. Genomic DNA extraction from the blood cell samples was performed with the Qiagen DNeasy Blood Extraction Kit. The library was produced with the immunoSEQ multiplex PCR assay. A mixture of 60 forward primers for TCR Vbeta segments and 13 reverse primers for TCR Jbeta segments was used in the multiplex PCR. A multiplex PCR assay on genomic DNA amplified the CDR3 region of rearranged TCR beta genes. The Illumina HiSeq System was used to sequence the amplified TCR beta libraries as 87-base-pair reads. The authors' pipeline ran thus. Across the 670 or so repertoires, a later analysis counted tens of millions of unique TCR beta chains, around 10 million of which were shared by at least two donors. A nearest-neighbor algorithm error-corrected the raw reads and collapsed the reads into unique sequences, merging closely related sequences to remove PCR and sequencing errors. V, D and J gene segments were assigned by aligning CDR3 sequences to IMGT reference sequences. For a sequence to be retained, a match of at least six nucleotides was required to both a V gene segment and a J gene segment. A rearrangement was called productive if the CDR3 had no stop codons and remained in frame with V and J, and every other rearrangement was called non-productive. CDR3 was defined according to IMGT convention as the region running from the second conserved V-encoded cysteine to the conserved J-encoded phenylalanine. The earlier analysis of about 560 of the donors excluded any sequence lacking an unambiguous match to a single V gene segment. An earlier analysis of approximately 590 of the donors classified V segments as functional when productive rearrangements were above 56.7% and as segregating when the standard deviation between donors was above 5%. A statistical classification framework was built for diagnosing cytomegalovirus status from the catalog of TCR beta chain sequences. In a later analysis, TCR nucleotide sequences were compared against IMGT/GENE-DB human TR gene sequences so that V and J genes could be assigned. The TCRdist pipeline was used in a later analysis to assign CDR3 sequences and most-parsimonious VDJ recombination scenarios. A later analysis defined each TCR beta chain by its CDR3 amino acid sequence plus V-gene family, and excluded reads lacking a unique V-gene family. As a way to deal with suspected cross-contamination and a sequencing artifact, a later analysis dropped approximately 570 nucleotide sequences that were highly shared and had low generation probability. For each public chain, a later analysis derived a clonal expansion index from normalized ranks of inferred template counts within each repertoire. A later analysis computed generation probabilities with a VDJ recombination model fitted to out-of-frame rearrangements, and checked the results against IGoR. In a later analysis, TCR-TCR, TCR-HLA and TCR-CMV co-occurrence was scored with hypergeometric tests, and a repertoire-size bias correction was applied to TCR pairs. In a later analysis, false discovery rates were estimated by permuting HLA or CMV assignments 20 times. In a later analysis, co-occurring TCRs were grouped with DBSCAN, and TCRdist sequence similarity was added when clustering was performed within HLA-allele-positive subsets. For co-occurrence clustering, repertoires with fewer than 30,000 or more than 120,000 public chains were excluded, along with roughly 5 repertoires with anomalous nucleotide sharing. TCRdb obtained this table from immuneACCESS and retained in-frame rearrangements with V and J assigned. These tables miss some clones; where compared with another copy, unresolved V genes account for less than half of the shortfall, and the remainder is unexplained. For V, J and clone size, that table is used; D and trimming come from the DNA. The sample data list 250,000 to 350,000 clones, and 86% of these were observed just once. Around 3.7% of the sample comes from the top ten.

What the authors observed across the whole study: The earlier analysis of nearly 600 of the donors excluded some 16 rarely observed V segments, including chromosome 9 orphons, because counts were too low. Compared with the roughly 700-donor mean, donors in an Asian-associated ancestry cluster had fewer N-insertions in productive TCRs, according to a later genetic analysis. In a later analysis, the rate of TCR association differed among HLA loci, with DRB1 alleles having the most associated TCRs and HLA-C alleles having the fewest. In a later genetic analysis, a missense DCLRE1C variant was associated with V-gene and J-gene trimming of TCR beta chains, and the association was replicated in an independent cohort. Roughly uniform sequencing depth across donors was assumed in presence/absence analyses, although this assumption may not hold. A cluster of highly shared sequence variants was judged likely to be a technical artifact of the sequencing pipeline. When HLA alleles, especially DR and DQ, strongly co-occurred, TCR associations were difficult to assign to individual alleles. In the study, about 150 TCR beta chains were listed as associated with cytomegalovirus. Across donors, most TCR sequences were observed very rarely, whereas some public TCRs were present in many individuals. In a later analysis, most CMV-associated TCR beta chains were found to appear HLA-restricted, with HLA associations seemingly driven largely by CMV exposure. An earlier analysis of around 600 of the donors showed that most TCR beta V segments appeared in productive rearrangements either about 87% or about 30% of the time, which broadly matched IMGT annotations. Because HLA typing was unavailable for some donors at each locus, only the typed subset was used in association tests. A few of the identified cytomegalovirus-associated TCR beta chains were confirmed in vitro to be specific for cytomegalovirus antigens. Linkage disequilibrium might explain the correlated functional status among segregating V segments, but an unknown experimental factor could not be ruled out. Specific HLA alleles were associated with roughly 17,000 TCR beta sequences at a false discovery rate of 0.05 in a later analysis. A later analysis found that HLA-associated TCR beta chains were more clonally expanded and had lower generation probabilities than equally common non-associated chains. A further reported finding was that TCR beta sequences accurately predicted the HLA-A and HLA-B alleles for most subjects in the first cohort. Some IMGT-functional V segments, including TRBV6-2 and TRBV6-3, could not be told apart with the 87-base-pair reads, so those segments were excluded. The authors suggested that the approach could potentially be generalized to other disease states and immunological phenotypes. The only immune exposure information available for the cohort was CMV serostatus. According to a later analysis, parvovirus B19, influenza, CMV and Epstein-Barr virus appeared linked to several top co-occurrence clusters. Only TCR beta chains were sequenced in this cohort, and the absence of alpha or paired-chain data limited detectable features. In both the original and validation cohorts, the classifier was reported to diagnose cytomegalovirus status with high specificity and sensitivity.

The source of this sequence is a man in his forties in good health and CMV-seropositive. The source material was PBMCs. This receptor chain uses TRBV5-1 and TRBJ2-1; 8 nucleotides in the junction match TRBD1. The CDR3 reads as follows: CASSADRAYNEQFF. In nucleotides, the sequence is TGCGCCAGCAGCGCGGACAGGGCCTACAATGAGCAGTTCTTC.